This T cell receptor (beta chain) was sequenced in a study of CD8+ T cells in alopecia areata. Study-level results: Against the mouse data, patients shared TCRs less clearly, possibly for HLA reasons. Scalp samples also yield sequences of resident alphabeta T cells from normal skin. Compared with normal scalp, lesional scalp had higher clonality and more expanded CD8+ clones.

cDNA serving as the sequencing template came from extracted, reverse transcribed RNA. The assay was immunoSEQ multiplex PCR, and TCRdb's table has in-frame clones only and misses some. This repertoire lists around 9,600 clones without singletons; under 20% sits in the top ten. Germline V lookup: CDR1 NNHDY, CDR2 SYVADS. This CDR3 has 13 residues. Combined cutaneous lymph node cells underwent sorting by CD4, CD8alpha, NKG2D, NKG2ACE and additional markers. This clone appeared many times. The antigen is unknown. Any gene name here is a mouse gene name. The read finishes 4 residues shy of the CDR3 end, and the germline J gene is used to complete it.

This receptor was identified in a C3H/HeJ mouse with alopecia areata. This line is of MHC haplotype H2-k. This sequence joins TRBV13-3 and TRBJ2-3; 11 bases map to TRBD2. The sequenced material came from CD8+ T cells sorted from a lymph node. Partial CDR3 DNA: TGTGCCAGCAGAGGGACTGGGGGAGAA. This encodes CASRGTGGE. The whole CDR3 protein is CASRGTGGETLYF.